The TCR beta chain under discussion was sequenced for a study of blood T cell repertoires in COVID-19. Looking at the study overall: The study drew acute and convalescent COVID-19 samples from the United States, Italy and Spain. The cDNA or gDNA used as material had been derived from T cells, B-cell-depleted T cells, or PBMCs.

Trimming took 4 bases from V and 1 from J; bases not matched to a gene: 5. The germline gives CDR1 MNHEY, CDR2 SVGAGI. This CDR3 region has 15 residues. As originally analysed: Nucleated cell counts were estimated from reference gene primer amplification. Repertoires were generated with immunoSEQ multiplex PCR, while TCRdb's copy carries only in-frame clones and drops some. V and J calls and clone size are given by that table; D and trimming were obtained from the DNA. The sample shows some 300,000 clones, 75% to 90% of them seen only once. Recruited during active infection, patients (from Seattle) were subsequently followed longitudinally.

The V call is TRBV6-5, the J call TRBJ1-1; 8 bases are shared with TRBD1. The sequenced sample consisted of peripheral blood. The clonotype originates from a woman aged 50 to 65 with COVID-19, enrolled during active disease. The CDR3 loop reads CASSSRGRGNTEAFF. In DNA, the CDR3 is TGTGCCAGCAGTTCCAGGGGGCGAGGGAACACTGAAGCTTTCTTT.